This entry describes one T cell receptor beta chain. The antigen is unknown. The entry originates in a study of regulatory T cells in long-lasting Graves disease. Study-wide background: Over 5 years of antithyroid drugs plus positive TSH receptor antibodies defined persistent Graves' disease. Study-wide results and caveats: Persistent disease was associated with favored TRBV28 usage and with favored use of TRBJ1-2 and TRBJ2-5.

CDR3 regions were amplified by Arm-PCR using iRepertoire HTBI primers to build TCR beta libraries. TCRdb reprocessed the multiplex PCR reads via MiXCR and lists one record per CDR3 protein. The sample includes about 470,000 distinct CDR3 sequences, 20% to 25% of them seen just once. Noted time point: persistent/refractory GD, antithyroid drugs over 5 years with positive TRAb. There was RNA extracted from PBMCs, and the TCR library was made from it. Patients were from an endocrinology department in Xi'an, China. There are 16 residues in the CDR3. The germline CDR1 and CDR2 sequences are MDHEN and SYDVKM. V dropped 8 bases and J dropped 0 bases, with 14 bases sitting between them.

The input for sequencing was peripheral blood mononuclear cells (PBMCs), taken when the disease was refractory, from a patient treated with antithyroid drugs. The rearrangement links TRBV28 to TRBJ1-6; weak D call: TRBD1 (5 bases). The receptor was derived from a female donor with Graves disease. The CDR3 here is CASGLWGSSYNSPLHF. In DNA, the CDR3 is TGTGCCAGCGGCCTCTGGGGGAGCTCCTATAATTCACCCCTCCACTTT.